These 8 T cell receptor beta chains were sequenced from one sample in a study of T cells in women clearing cervical HPV infection. Profiled with immunoSEQ multiplex PCR; TCRdb holds only in-frame clones, not every one. This sample's table has about 30,000 clones. The sequenced sample was blood buffy coat. Source of these receptors: a woman between 18 and 75 years old with a cervical HPV16 infection that either progressed to CIN3+ or cleared (not recorded which).

With regard to this clone: The CDR3 end is not reached by the read, which stops 3 residues before it; the germline J gene fills it in. The V and J genes are TRBV4-1 and TRBJ2-3, with no clear D. V dropped 0 bases and J dropped 6 bases, with 16 bases sitting between them. The CDR3 extends over 16 amino acids. CDR1 MGHRA and CDR2 YSYEKL come from the germline V gene. CDR3 DNA (partial): TGCGCCAGCAGCCAAGATTGGGCCCCGCCCGTGGATACG. This translates into CASSQDWAPPVDT. The complete CDR3 protein is CASSQDWAPPVDTQYF.

As regards this clone: The read ends 3 residues shy of where the CDR3 ends; the end is completed using the germline J gene. The chain carries TRBV6-2 or TRBV6-3 and TRBJ2-7, with TRBD2 matching over 7 bases. Germline V lookup: CDR1 MNHEY, CDR2 SVGEGT. Losses at the gene ends were 6 bases for V and 4 bases for J; bases not matched to a gene: 12. The CDR3 totals 15 residues. Here the CDR3 reads CASSPRLAVTYEQYF. The covered CDR3 bases are TGTGCCAGCAGCCCTCGGCTAGCGGTGACGTACGAG.

A remark on this clone: The read terminates 3 residues before the CDR3 end, so the remaining end is supplied by the germline J gene. This chain uses TRBV19 with TRBJ2-2; 9 bases match TRBD1. J gave up 5 bases and V 5 bases, and 6 bases lay outside the gene matches. The CDR3 covers 15 residues. Germline loops: CDR1 LNHDA, CDR2 SQIVND (reference sequence). This CDR3 reads CASSSGQGMTGELFF. The sequenced CDR3 bases are TGTGCCAGTAGTTCCGGACAGGGGATGACCGGGGAG.

Turning to this clone: The missing CDR3 end, 3 residues past where the read stops, is filled in from the germline J gene. The chain joins TRBV18 to TRBJ2-1; tentatively, D is TRBD2 (5 bases). CDR3 length: 16 amino acids. CDR1 and CDR2 (germline): KGHSH, LQKENI. Deletions cut 6 bases from V and 0 bases from J, with 15 bases between. The CDR3 sequence is CASSPQVAGSYNEQFF. The CDR3 bases that were read are TGTGCCAGCTCCCCGCAGGTGGCGGGCTCCTACAATGAG.

Comment on this clone: The read terminates 3 residues before the CDR3 end, so the remaining end is supplied by the germline J gene. The chain couples TRBV19 to TRBJ2-3, with D perhaps matching TRBD2 (5 bases). Trimming cost V 3 bases and J 0 bases, with 13 bases left between them. This CDR3 contains 16 residues. Per germline, CDR1 LNHDA and CDR2 SQIVND (reference sequence). CDR3: CASSIGQRGSTDTQYF. The CDR3 bases that were read are TGTGCCAGTAGTATTGGGCAGAGAGGGAGCACAGATACG.

Of note for this clone: The observed sequence ends 3 residues before the CDR3 terminus, with the missing tail filled in from the germline J gene. The rearrangement joins TRBV5-1 to TRBJ2-3, with 11 nucleotides matching TRBD2. Germline V gene sequence: CDR1 SGHRS, CDR2 YFSETQ. J gave up 6 bases and V 4 bases, and 7 bases lay outside the gene matches. The CDR3 loop spans 15 amino acids. CDR3 protein: CASSVAGGPGDTQYF. Partial CDR3 DNA: TGCGCCAGCAGCGTAGCGGGAGGGCCAGGGGATACG.

As to this clone: The CDR3 goes on 3 residues after the read ends, and that part is filled in from the germline J gene. The chain is built from TRBV6-1 and TRBJ1-2; 7 bases line up with TRBD1. Germline V gene data show CDR1 as MNHNS and CDR2 as SASEGT. The CDR3 consists of 14 residues. The chain's CDR3 is CASSEDRGGVGYTF. CDR3 DNA (partial): TGTGCCAGCAGTGAAGACAGGGGAGGAGTCGGC.

Concerning this clone: With the read ending 3 residues before the CDR3 end, the germline J gene is used to fill in that end. The chain employs TRBV30 and TRBJ1-5; 9 positions match TRBD1. V gave up 0 bases and J gave up 9 bases; unmatched junction bases: 12. The CDR3 extends over 16 amino acids. Germline loops: CDR1 GTSNPN, CDR2 SVGIG (reference sequence). The part of the CDR3 DNA that was read is TGTGCCTGGAGTGTCAGCGACAGGGGGTTGTGGGGGCCC. Amino acid sequence: CAWSVSDRGLWGP. Given in full, the CDR3 is CAWSVSDRGLWGPQHF.